Presented here are 27 T cell receptor beta chains from one specimen sequenced in a study of response to subunit inactivated influenza vaccine listed by TCRdb under 2018. Library preparation was by RT-PCR. The instrument was an Illumina HiSeq 2500. Using fastp trimming at Q25 and MiXCR clonotype assembly, TCRdb reanalyzed the public sequencing data and kept in-frame beta chains. Entries are consolidated by CDR3 protein sequence, retaining the most common genes and DNA. The sample table shows around 850,000 distinct CDR3 sequences, and 15% to 20% are seen once. About 11% of the sample is in the top ten clones. Sequenced material: PBMCs from blood, taken 5 to 6 days after vaccination. Every receptor here comes from a man between 50 and 59 years old who received an inactivated influenza vaccine. Donor details come from another sample of the same person, matched by shared clones.

This clonotype was seen a handful of times. The chain has TRBV7-2 and TRBJ2-7, with D tentatively TRBD1 or TRBD2 (7 bases each). The ends were cut back, 1 base at V and 1 base at J, with 17 bases in the middle. In germline, CDR1 is SGHTA, CDR2 FQGNSA. The CDR3 sequence is 17 residues long. The chain's CDR3 is CASSLGPTGRVSYEQYF. The CDR3 bases are TGTGCCAGCAGCTTAGGCCCGACAGGGAGGGTTTCCTACGAGCAGTACTTC.

The chain links TRBV20-1 to TRBJ2-7; 10 nucleotides align to TRBD1. The CDR3 loop spans 15 amino acids. The ends lost 1 base at V and 6 bases at J; junction bases unmatched: 9. Per the germline V gene, CDR1 is DFQATT and CDR2 is SNEGSKA (reference sequence). The CDR3 reads CSARGGDRGPREQYF. For the CDR3, the DNA is TGCAGTGCTAGAGGAGGGGACAGGGGTCCTCGCGAGCAGTACTTC.

This clonotype has ten or more counts. The chain links TRBV5-5 to TRBJ2-3; the D gene is possibly TRBD1 (6 bases). Germline lookup yields CDR1 SGHKS and CDR2 YYEKEE (reference sequence). The ends were cut back, 4 bases at V and 8 bases at J, with 17 bases in the middle. CDR3 length: 14 residues. Here the CDR3 reads CASSLSWDKGTQYF. In DNA, the CDR3 is TGTGCCAGCAGCCTGTCATGGGACAAGGGTACGCAGTATTTT.

The table lists this clonotype with a few counts. V and J are TRBV7-8 and TRBJ2-4; 16 nucleotides match TRBD2. Unmatched junction bases numbered 6, after V lost 6 bases and J lost 1 base. Per germline, CDR1 SGHVS and CDR2 FQNEAQ. CDR3 size: 18 residues. The CDR3 DNA follows: TGTGCCAGCAGTATAGGGACTAGCGGGGGGGCGGCCAAAAACATTCAGTACTTC. The encoded protein is CASSIGTSGGAAKNIQYF.

V gene TRBV4-2 combines with J gene TRBJ2-3, with 7 bases aligning to TRBD2. Trimming took 0 bases from V and 6 from J; bases not matched to a gene: 6. The CDR3 covers 15 residues. Germline V gene lookup returns CDR1 LGHNA and CDR2 YNFKEQ. CDR3 sequence: CASSQEGGMRDTQYF. DNA of the CDR3: TGTGCCAGCAGCCAAGAGGGGGGGATGAGGGATACGCAGTATTTT.

This chain connects TRBV20-1 to TRBJ2-5; 13 bases map to TRBD2. This CDR3 is built from 16 residues. CDR1 DFQATT and CDR2 SNEGSKA come from the germline V gene (reference sequence). The J segment lost 4 bases and the V segment lost 6 bases, leaving 11 bases of the junction unmatched. The CDR3 spells CSALGLAGDLGETQYF. In nucleotides, the CDR3 is TGCAGTGCCCTCGGACTAGCGGGAGATCTGGGAGAGACCCAGTACTTC.

The genes are TRBV12-3 or TRBV12-4 and TRBJ1-2; D ambiguous. V lost 3 bases to trimming and J lost 0 bases, with 11 bases between them. This CDR3 is built from 15 residues. Here the CDR3 reads CASSLEDAANYGYTF. The CDR3 DNA is TGTGCCAGCAGTTTGGAGGACGCAGCTAACTATGGCTACACCTTC.

The rearrangement uses TRBV20-1 and TRBJ1-5; unclear D gene. The germline V gene encodes CDR1 DFQATT and CDR2 SNEGSKA (reference sequence). The CDR3 totals 13 residues. V gave up 1 base and J gave up 3 bases, with 7 bases separating them. CDR3 sequence: CSARGTPNQPQHF. The CDR3 nucleotides are TGCAGTGCTAGAGGGACGCCCAATCAGCCCCAGCATTTT.

The gene calls are TRBV9 and TRBJ1-2; TRBD1 matches at 7 bases. The CDR3 sequence is 14 residues long. After removal of 0 bases from V and 4 bases from J, the junction contained 3 bases not matched to a gene. CDR1 is SGDLS, CDR2 YYNGEE, per germline. In DNA, the CDR3 is TGTGCCAGCAGCGTAGCTGGACAGGTCTATGGCTACACCTTC. Translating gives CASSVAGQVYGYTF.

This clonotype was picked up a small number of times. The rearrangement joins TRBV12-3 or TRBV12-4 to TRBJ1-1; D is perhaps TRBD1 (5 bases). Trimming removed 6 bases from V and 2 bases from J, with 13 bases in between. CDR3 length: 14 residues. This CDR3 reads CASRGHAGNTEAFF. CDR3 sequence (DNA): TGTGCCAGCAGAGGACATGCGGGCAACACTGAAGCTTTCTTT.

This chain links TRBV6-6 with TRBJ1-1; D remains unclear. The V gene lost 6 bases and the J gene lost 3 bases, with 8 bases spanning the gap. This CDR3 spans 12 amino acids. The germline V gene has CDR1 MNHNY and CDR2 SVGAGI (reference sequence). This chain's CDR3 is CASRSGDTEAFF. For the CDR3, the DNA is TGTGCCAGCAGGTCCGGGGACACTGAAGCTTTCTTT.

This clonotype was recorded once. The chain links TRBV24-1 to TRBJ2-7; TRBD1 agrees at 7 bases. Losses at the gene ends were 4 bases for V and 5 bases for J; bases not matched to a gene: 13. In germline, CDR1 is KGHDR, CDR2 SFDVKD. The CDR3 covers 16 residues. The CDR3 region has the DNA TGTGCCACCAGTGACCCAGGACAGGAGAGGGTCCACGAGCAGTACTTC. It codes for CATSDPGQERVHEQYF.

V gene TRBV20-1 combines with J gene TRBJ2-7; D tentatively fits TRBD1 or TRBD2 (5 bases each). With 3 bases removed from V and 4 bases from J, the gap between germline ends came to 22 bases. The CDR3 runs 16 residues. The V gene's germline CDR1 is DFQATT and CDR2 SNEGSKA (reference sequence). Here the CDR3 reads CSASHTPGPTKYEQYF. In DNA form, the CDR3 reads TGCAGTGCTAGCCACACACCGGGACCGACCAAGTACGAGCAGTACTTC.

The count of this clonotype is one. V usage is TRBV3-1 and J usage is TRBJ2-1; 8 nucleotides match TRBD1. Germline CDR1 and CDR2: LGHDT and YNNKEL (reference sequence). The CDR3 extends over 15 amino acids. V dropped 4 bases and J dropped 6; count of bases not matched to a gene: 8. DNA for the CDR3: TGTGCCAGCAGCCCCGGACAGGGTTGGGTCAATGAGCAGTTCTTC. The encoded protein is CASSPGQGWVNEQFF.

This chain uses TRBV3-1 with TRBJ2-1; 10 nucleotides align to TRBD1. The trim removed 3 bases at V and 0 bases at J, leaving 2 bases unmatched. Germline V CDR1 and CDR2: LGHDT, YNNKEL (reference sequence). This CDR3 has 16 amino acids. This CDR3 is CASSHWDRGSYNEQFF. Here the CDR3 DNA reads TGTGCCAGCAGCCATTGGGACAGGGGCTCCTACAATGAGCAGTTCTTC.

There are many counts of this clonotype. V usage is TRBV20-1 and J usage is TRBJ2-7, with 8 bases that match TRBD2. The germline V gene encodes CDR1 DFQATT and CDR2 SNEGSKA (reference sequence). CDR3 size: 15 residues. The ends lost 0 bases at V and 1 base at J; junction bases unmatched: 5. The CDR3 DNA reads as TGCAGTGCTAGAGATCCCCAGCGGGGGTCCTACGAGCAGTACTTC. It is translated as CSARDPQRGSYEQYF.

This clonotype was detected many times. The V call is TRBV4-2, the J call TRBJ1-1; the D is unclear. V lost 1 base to trimming and J lost 1 base, with 7 bases between them. The CDR3 loop spans 14 amino acids. Germline V lookup: CDR1 LGHNA, CDR2 YNFKEQ. The DNA for the CDR3 is TGTGCCAGCAGCCAAGTGTCCAGGAACACTGAAGCTTTCTTT. It encodes CASSQVSRNTEAFF.

This clonotype was counted a few times. The chain combines TRBV7-8 with TRBJ2-1, with a weak D call TRBD2 (6 bases). The CDR3 extends over 13 amino acids. V was clipped by 5 bases and J by 12 bases, with 17 bases between them. CDR1 SGHVS and CDR2 FQNEAQ come from the germline V gene. The CDR3 bases are TGTGCCAGCAGCCCGGGACTCATGGGGGGGCAGTTCTTC. Its translation: CASSPGLMGGQFF.

This clonotype was found many times. The chain carries TRBV3-1 and TRBJ2-1, with a weak D call TRBD2 (5 bases). Germline loops: CDR1 LGHDT, CDR2 YNNKEL (reference sequence). Trimming pared 1 base from V and 7 bases from J, leaving 14 bases between. This CDR3 region has 15 residues. The CDR3 DNA is TGTGCCAGCAGCCAAGCCCTAGCTCGGGGAAATGAGCAGTTCTTC. Translated: CASSQALARGNEQFF.

V gene TRBV5-1 combines with J gene TRBJ2-5; D gene uncertain. Deletions cut 4 bases from V and 5 bases from J, with 21 bases between. CDR1 is SGHRS, CDR2 YFSETQ, per germline. The CDR3 is 16 residues long. CDR3 DNA: TGCGCCAGCAGCGAGCTCCTAAAGGTCACCGGGGAGACCCAGTACTTC. Its protein is CASSELLKVTGETQYF.

The chain links TRBV20-1 to TRBJ2-1, with D tentatively TRBD2 (5 bases). Trimming removed 6 bases at V and 8 bases at J, with 26 bases between. From germline, CDR1 is DFQATT and CDR2 SNEGSKA (reference sequence). The CDR3 sequence is 16 residues long. The CDR3 nucleotides are TGCAGTGCCCATCCCGGCGGGCCTACGTGGCGGCATGAGCAGTTCTTC. It encodes CSAHPGGPTWRHEQFF.

The table lists this clonotype with a few counts. The chain joins TRBV29-1 to TRBJ2-1; D is tentatively TRBD1 or TRBD2 (6 bases each). Between the trimmed V and J ends, which lost 7 bases and 6 bases, there was a span of 25 bases. CDR3 length equals 16 residues. Germline CDR1 and CDR2: SQVTM and ANQGSEA. The CDR3 loop reads CSAAGQVELGINEQFF. In DNA, the CDR3 is TGCAGCGCCGCGGGACAAGTGGAGTTAGGGATCAATGAGCAGTTCTTC.

The CDR3 region is CASSYVGTQPQHF. For the CDR3, the DNA is TGTGCCAGCAGTTACGTGGGCACTCAGCCCCAGCATTTT. The genes are TRBV6-2 or TRBV6-3 and TRBJ1-5; D not resolved. The germline V gene encodes CDR1 MNHEY and CDR2 SVGEGT. CDR3 length: 13 amino acids. V gave up 2 bases and J gave up 6 bases, with 8 bases separating them.

The genes are TRBV10-3 and TRBJ2-2; the match to TRBD1 covers 9 bases. With 7 bases clipped from V and 5 bases from J, the junction kept 5 bases outside the gene matches. Germline CDR1 ENHRY, CDR2 SYGVKD. The CDR3 covers 14 residues. CDR3 amino acids: CAINGQGLTGELFF. The CDR3 DNA is TGTGCCATCAACGGACAGGGGCTTACCGGGGAGCTGTTTTTT.

The chain carries TRBV24-1 and TRBJ1-2; no clear D. Trimming stripped 5 bases from V and 8 bases from J, with 14 bases between. The CDR3 sequence is 13 residues long. CDR1 and CDR2 from the germline V gene are KGHDR and SFDVKD. CDR3 bases: TGTGCCACCAGTGCCGGGCCTGTCGACGGCTACACCTTC. Translating gives CATSAGPVDGYTF.

This clonotype turned up a few times. This chain joins TRBV20-1 and TRBJ2-5; D may be TRBD2 (6 bases). The CDR3 covers 14 residues. Germline V gene sequence: CDR1 DFQATT, CDR2 SNEGSKA (reference sequence). Trimming removed 2 bases at V and 5 bases at J, with 15 bases between. Here the CDR3 DNA reads TGCAGTGCTAGATCCGGGGGACTTTCTGAGACCCAGTACTTC. As protein: CSARSGGLSETQYF.

The chain uses TRBV9 and TRBJ2-3; 7 positions match TRBD2. Germline V gives CDR1 SGDLS, CDR2 YYNGEE. The CDR3 is made up of 16 amino acids. The ends lost 4 bases at V and 4 bases at J; junction bases unmatched: 12. CDR3 in DNA: TGTGCCAGCAGCCCAGAGGCTAGCGGAACCCCAGATACGCAGTATTTT. Its protein is CASSPEASGTPDTQYF.